This T cell receptor (beta chain) was identified during a study of metastatic and nonmetastatic thyroid tumors. The overall study: Repertoires from blood and tumor or nodule tissue of malignant and benign thyroid patients were compared. Findings and limits, study-wide: Reports indicated that malignant thyroid tumors showed significantly higher TCR beta diversity than benign nodules did, in blood and tumor.

In this sample, this clone turned up a few times. Its antigen remains unidentified. Patients underwent thyroid surgery, and none had received any treatment before it. As originally analysed: In papillary thyroid cancer, a distant-metastasis classifier was built using CDR3 differences across clinicopathological groups. MiXCR re-clonotyped the PCR reads for TCRdb. The V and J calls shown here were made by TCRdb, not taken from the authors' results. The profile covers about 6,600 clones, with around a third appearing a single time and approximately 12% taken by the ten largest. The CDR3 length is 16 residues. V dropped 5 bases and J dropped 10 bases, with 21 bases sitting between them. The germline V gene encodes CDR1 SGHTA and CDR2 FQGTGA.

The source of this sequence is a female donor with papillary thyroid cancer or a benign thyroid nodule (not recorded which). Some clones in this sample may be carry-over from other donors' samples. The V call is TRBV7-3, the J call TRBJ1-6; D unresolved. Sequencing input: adjacent normal tissue. DNA for the CDR3: TGTGCCAGCAGCCGAGGACCGAACATCCCGGGATCACCCCTCCACTTT. Translated, it gives CASSRGPNIPGSPLHF.